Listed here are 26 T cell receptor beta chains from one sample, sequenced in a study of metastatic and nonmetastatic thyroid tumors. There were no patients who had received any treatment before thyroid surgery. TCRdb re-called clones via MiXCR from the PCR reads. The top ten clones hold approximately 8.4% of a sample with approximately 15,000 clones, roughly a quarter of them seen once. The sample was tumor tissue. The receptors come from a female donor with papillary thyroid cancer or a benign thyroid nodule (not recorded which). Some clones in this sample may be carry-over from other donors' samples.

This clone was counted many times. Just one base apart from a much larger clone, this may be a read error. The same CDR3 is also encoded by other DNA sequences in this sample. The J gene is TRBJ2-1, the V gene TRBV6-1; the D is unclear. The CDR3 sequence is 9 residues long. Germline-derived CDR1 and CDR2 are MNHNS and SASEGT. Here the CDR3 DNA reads TGCGCCAGCAGTGAACGGAGGTTCTTC. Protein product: CASSERRFF.

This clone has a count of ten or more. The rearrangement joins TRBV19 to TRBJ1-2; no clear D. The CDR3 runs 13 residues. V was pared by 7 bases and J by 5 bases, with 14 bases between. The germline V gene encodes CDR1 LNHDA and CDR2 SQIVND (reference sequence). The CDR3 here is CASTDGPSYGYTF. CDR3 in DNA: TGTGCCAGTACCGATGGACCTTCTTATGGCTACACCTTC.

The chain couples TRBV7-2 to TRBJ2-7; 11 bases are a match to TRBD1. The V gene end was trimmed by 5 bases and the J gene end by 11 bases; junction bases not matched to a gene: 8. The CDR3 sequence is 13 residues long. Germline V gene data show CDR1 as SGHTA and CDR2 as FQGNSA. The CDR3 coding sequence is TGTGCCAGCAGCCAGGACAGGGGGCGAAGGGAGTACTTC. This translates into CASSQDRGRREYF.

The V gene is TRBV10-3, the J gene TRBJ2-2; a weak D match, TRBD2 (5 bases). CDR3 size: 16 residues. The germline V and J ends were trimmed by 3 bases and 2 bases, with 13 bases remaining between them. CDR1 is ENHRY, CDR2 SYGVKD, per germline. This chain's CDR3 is CAISDRYRGNTGELFF. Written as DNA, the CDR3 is TGTGCCATCAGTGATCGCTATCGGGGAAACACCGGGGAGCTGTTTTTT.

The CDR3 here is CASRKMGDTDTQYF. DNA of the CDR3: TGTGCCAGCAGAAAAATGGGGGACACAGATACGCAGTATTTT. The J gene is TRBJ2-3, the V gene TRBV7-3; either TRBD1 or TRBD2 may fit D (5 bases each). V dropped 6 bases and J dropped 2 bases, with 12 bases sitting between them. The CDR3 has 14 residues. CDR1 is SGHTA, CDR2 FQGTGA, per germline.

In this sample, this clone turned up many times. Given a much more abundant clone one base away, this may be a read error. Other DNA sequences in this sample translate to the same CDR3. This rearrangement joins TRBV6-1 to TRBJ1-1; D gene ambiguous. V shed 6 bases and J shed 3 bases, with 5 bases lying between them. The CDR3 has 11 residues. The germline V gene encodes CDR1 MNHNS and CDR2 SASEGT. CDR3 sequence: CASSRDTEAFF. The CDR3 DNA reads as TGTGCCAGCAGCCGTGACACTGAAGCTTTCTTT.

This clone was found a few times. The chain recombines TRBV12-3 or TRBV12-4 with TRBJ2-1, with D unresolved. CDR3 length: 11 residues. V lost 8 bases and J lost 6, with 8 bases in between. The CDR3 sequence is CASWTPNEQFF. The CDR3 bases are TGTGCCAGCTGGACCCCCAATGAGCAGTTCTTC.

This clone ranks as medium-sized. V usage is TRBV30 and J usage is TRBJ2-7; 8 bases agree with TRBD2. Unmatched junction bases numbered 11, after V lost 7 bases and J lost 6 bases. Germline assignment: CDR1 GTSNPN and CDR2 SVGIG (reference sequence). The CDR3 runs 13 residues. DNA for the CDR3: TGTGCCTCAGAGAGCGGGAGTGCCTTCGAGCAGTACTTC. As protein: CASESGSAFEQYF.

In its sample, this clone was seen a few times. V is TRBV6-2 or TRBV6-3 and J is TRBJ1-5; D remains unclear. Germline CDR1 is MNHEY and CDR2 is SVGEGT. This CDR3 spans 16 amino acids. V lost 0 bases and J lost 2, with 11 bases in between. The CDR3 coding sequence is TGTGCCAGCAGTTACTCATCACGGGCAGGCAATCAGCCCCAGCATTTT. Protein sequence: CASSYSSRAGNQPQHF.

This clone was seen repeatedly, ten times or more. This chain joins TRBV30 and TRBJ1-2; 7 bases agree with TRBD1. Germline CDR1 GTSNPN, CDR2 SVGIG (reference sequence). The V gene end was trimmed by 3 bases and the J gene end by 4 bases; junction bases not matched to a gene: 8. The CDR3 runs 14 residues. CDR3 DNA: TGTGCCTGGAGCCAATCAGGGGGTCCCTATGGCTACACCTTC. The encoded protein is CAWSQSGGPYGYTF.

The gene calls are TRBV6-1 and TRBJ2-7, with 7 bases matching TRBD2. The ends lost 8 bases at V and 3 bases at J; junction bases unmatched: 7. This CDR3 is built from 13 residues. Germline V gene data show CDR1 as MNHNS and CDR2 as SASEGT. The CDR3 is CASGDYLLYEQYF. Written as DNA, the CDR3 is TGTGCCAGCGGGGACTACCTCCTCTACGAGCAGTACTTC.

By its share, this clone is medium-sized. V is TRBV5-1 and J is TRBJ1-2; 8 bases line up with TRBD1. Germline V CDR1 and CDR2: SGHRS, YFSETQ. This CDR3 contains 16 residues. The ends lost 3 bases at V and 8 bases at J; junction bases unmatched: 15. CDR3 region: CASSSWTGTGPRGYTF. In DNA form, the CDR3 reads TGCGCCAGCAGCTCCTGGACCGGGACAGGCCCCCGGGGCTACACCTTC.

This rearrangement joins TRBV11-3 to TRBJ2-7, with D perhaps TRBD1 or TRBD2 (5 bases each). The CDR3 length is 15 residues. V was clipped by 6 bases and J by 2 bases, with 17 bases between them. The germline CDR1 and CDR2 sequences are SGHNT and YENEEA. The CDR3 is CASSSMGDGTYEQYF. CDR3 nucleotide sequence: TGTGCCAGCAGTTCAATGGGGGACGGAACCTACGAGCAGTACTTC.

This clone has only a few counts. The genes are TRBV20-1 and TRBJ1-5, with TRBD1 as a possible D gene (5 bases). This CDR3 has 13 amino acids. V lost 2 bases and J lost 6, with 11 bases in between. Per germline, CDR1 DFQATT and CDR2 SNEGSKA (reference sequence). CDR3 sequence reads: CSARSSGTQPQHF. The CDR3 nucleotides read TGCAGTGCTAGATCATCGGGGACTCAGCCCCAGCATTTT.

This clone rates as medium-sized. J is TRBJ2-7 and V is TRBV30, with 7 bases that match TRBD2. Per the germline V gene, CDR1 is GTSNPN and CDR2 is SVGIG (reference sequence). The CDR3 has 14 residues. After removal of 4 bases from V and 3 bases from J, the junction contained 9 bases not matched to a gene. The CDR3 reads CAWTHGAGVYEQYF. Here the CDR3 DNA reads TGTGCCTGGACCCACGGTGCGGGAGTCTACGAGCAGTACTTC. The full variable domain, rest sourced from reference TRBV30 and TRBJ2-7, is SQTIHQWPATLVQPVGSPLSLECTVEGTSNPNLYWYRQAAGRGLQLLFYSVGIGQISSEVPQNLSASRPQDRQFILSSKKLLLSDSGFYLCAWTHGAGVYEQYFGPGTRLTVT.

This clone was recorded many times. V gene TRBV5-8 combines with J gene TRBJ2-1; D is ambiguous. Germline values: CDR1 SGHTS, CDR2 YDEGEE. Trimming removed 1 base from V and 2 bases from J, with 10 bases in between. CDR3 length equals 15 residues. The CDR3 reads CASSLPRQPYNEQFF. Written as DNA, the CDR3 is TGTGCCAGCAGCTTGCCTAGGCAACCCTACAATGAGCAGTTCTTC.

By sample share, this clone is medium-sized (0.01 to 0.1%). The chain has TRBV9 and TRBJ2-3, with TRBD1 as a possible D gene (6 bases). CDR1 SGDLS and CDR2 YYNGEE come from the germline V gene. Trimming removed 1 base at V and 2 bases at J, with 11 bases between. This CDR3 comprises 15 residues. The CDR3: CASSVRDTYTDTQYF. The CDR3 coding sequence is TGTGCCAGCAGCGTACGGGACACCTACACAGATACGCAGTATTTT. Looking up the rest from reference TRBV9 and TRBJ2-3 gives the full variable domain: DSGVTQTPKHLITATGQRVTLRCSPRSGDLSVYWYQQSLDQGLQFLIQYYNGEERAKGNILERFSAQQFPDLHSELNLSSLELGDSALYFCASSVRDTYTDTQYFGPGTRLTVL.

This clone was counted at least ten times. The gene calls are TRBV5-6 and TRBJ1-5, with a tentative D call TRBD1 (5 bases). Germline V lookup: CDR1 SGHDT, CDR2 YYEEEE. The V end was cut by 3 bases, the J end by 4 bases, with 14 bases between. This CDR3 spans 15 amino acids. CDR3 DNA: TGTGCCAGCAGCTGGGGGGGTAGCCGAAATCAGCCCCAGCATTTT. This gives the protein CASSWGGSRNQPQHF.

The CDR3 sequence: CASTIGTGVGYGYTF. DNA for the CDR3: TGTGCCAGTACCATCGGGACAGGGGTGGGCTATGGCTACACCTTC. The chain uses TRBV19 and TRBJ1-2; 10 positions match TRBD1. The CDR3 is 15 amino acids. Germline V gene data show CDR1 as LNHDA and CDR2 as SQIVND (reference sequence). The junction had 9 bases not matched to a gene; V was cut back by 7 bases and J by 4 bases. Filled out from reference TRBV19 and TRBJ1-2, the complete variable domain reads DGGITQSPKYLFRKEGQNVTLSCEQNLNHDAMYWYRQDPGQGLRLIYYSQIVNDFQKGDIAEGYSVSREKKESFPLTVTSAQKNPTAFYLCASTIGTGVGYGYTFGSGTRLTVV.

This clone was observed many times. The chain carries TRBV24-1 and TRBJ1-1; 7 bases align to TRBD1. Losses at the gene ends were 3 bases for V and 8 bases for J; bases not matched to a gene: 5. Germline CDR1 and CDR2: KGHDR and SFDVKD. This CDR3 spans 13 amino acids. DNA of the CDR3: TGTGCCACCAGTGATCCAACCAGGGGGGAAGCTTTCTTT. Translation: CATSDPTRGEAFF.

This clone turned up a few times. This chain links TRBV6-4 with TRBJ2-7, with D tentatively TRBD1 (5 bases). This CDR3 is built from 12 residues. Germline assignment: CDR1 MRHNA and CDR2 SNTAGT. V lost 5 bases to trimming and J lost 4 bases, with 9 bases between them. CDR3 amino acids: CASSYDRYEQYF. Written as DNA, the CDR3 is TGTGCCAGCAGTTACGACAGATACGAGCAGTACTTC.

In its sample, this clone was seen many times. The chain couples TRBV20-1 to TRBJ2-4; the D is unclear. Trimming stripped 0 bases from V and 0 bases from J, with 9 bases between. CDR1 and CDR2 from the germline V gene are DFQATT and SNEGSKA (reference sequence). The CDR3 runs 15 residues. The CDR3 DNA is TGCAGTGCTAGAGACGCGGCACTAGCCAAAAACATTCAGTACTTC. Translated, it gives CSARDAALAKNIQYF.

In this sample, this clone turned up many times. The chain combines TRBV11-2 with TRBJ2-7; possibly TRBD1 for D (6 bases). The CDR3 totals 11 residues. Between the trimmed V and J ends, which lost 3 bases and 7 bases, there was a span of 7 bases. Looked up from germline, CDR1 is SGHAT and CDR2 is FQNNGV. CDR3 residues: CASSFDREQYF. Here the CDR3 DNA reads TGTGCCAGCAGCTTCGACAGGGAGCAGTACTTC.

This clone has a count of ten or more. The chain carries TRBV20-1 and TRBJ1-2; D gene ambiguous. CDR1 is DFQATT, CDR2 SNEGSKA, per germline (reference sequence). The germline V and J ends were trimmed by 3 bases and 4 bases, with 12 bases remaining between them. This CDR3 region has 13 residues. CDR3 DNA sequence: TGCAGTGCTAGGGTCGTCAGTTCCTATGGCTACACCTTC. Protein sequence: CSARVVSSYGYTF.

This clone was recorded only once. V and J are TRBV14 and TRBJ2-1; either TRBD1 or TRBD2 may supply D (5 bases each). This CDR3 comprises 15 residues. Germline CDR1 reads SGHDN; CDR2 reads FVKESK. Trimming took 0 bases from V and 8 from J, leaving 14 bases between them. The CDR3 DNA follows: TGTGCCAGCAGCCAAGATCCGGGACGGGGACATGAGCAGTTCTTC. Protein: CASSQDPGRGHEQFF.

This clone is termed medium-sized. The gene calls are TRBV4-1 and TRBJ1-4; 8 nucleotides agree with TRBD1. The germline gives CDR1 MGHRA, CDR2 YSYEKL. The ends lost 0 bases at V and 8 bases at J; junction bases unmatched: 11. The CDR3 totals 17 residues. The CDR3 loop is CASSQDPPGRGQEKLFF. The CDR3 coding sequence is TGCGCCAGCAGCCAAGATCCCCCGGGCAGGGGGCAAGAAAAACTGTTTTTT.